Included here is one T cell receptor (beta chain) sequence, with context. Compared with germline, one end of the junction differs, possibly owing to a read error. Healthy individuals who donated bone marrow served as the donors. The PCR contained 60 Vbeta and 13 Jbeta primers. Some clones are missing from TCRdb's copy, which holds only in-frame ones; the method was immunoSEQ multiplex PCR. The sample shows roughly 38,000 clones, less than 85% of them seen only once. This CDR3 region has 15 residues. Germline CDR1 reads SNHLY; CDR2 reads FYNNEI. This specimen belongs to a study of cytomegalovirus exposure and HLA in healthy donors.

The chain carries TRBV2 and TRBJ2-7, with a possible D match to TRBD2 (6 bases). This TCR was recovered from a woman aged 25 to 45 in good health and CMV-seropositive. Specimen: PBMCs. The CDR3 here is CASSDPGTSTYERYF. CDR3 bases: TGTGCCAGCAGCGACCCCGGGACTTCCACCTACGAGCGGTACTTC.